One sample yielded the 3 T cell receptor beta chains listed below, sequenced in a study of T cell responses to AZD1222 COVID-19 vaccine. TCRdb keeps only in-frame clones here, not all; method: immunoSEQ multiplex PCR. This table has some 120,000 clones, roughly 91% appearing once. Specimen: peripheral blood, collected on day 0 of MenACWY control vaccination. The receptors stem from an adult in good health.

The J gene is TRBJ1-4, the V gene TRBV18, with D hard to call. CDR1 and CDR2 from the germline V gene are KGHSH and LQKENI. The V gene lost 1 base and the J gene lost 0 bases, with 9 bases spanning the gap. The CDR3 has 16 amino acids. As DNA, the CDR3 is TGTGCCAGCTCACCACTGGGGAGTACAACTAATGAAAAACTGTTTTTT. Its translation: CASSPLGSTTNEKLFF.

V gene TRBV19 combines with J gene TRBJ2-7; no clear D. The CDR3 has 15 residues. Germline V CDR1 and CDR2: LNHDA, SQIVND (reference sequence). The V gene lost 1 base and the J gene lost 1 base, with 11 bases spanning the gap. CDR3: CASSIASGVSYEQYF. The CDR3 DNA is TGTGCCAGTAGTATAGCGTCTGGAGTTTCCTACGAGCAGTACTTC.

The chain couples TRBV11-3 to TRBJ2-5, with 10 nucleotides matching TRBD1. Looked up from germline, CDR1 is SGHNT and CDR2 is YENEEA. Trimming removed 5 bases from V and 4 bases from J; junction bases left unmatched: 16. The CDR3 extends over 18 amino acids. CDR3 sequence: CASSLPPRQGAYRETQYF. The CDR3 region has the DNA TGTGCCAGCAGCCTCCCCCCCCGACAGGGGGCGTACCGAGAGACCCAGTACTTC.